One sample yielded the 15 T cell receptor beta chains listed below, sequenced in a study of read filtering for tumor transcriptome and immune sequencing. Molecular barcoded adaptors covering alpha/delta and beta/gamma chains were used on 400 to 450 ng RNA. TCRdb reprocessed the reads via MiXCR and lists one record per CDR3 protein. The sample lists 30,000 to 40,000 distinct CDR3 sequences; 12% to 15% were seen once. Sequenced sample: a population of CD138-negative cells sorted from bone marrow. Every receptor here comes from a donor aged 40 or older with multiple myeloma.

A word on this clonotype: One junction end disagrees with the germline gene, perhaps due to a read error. CDR3 amino acids: CSSSQRRRTEAFF. The CDR3, as DNA: TGCTCCAGCAGCCAAAGGAGGAGGACTGAAGCTTTCTTC. V usage is TRBV4-3 and J usage is TRBJ1-1; D is ambiguous. The CDR3 extends over 13 amino acids. The germline gives CDR1 LGHNA, CDR2 YSLEER.

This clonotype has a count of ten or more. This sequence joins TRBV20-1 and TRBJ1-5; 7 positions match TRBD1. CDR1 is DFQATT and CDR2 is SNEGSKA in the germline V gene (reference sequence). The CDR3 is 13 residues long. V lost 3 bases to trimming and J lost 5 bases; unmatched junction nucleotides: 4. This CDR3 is CSARDQGDQPQHF. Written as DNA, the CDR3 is TGCAGTGCTAGGGATCAGGGGGATCAGCCCCAGCATTTT.

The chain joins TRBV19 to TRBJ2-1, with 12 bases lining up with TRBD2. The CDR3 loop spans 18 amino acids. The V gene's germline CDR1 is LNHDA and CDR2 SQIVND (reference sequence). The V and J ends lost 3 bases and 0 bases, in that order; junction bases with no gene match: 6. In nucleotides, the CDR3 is TGTGCCAGTAGTATCACCCCTAGCGGGGGGGTCTCCTACAATGAGCAGTTCTTC. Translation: CASSITPSGGVSYNEQFF.

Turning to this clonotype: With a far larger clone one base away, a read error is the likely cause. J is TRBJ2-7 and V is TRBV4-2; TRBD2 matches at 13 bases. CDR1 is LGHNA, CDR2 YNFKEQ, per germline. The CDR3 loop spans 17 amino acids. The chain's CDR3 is CASSLEPTSGGAYVQYF. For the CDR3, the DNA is TGTGCCAGCAGCTTGGAACCAACTAGCGGGGGGGCGTACGTGCAGTACTTC.

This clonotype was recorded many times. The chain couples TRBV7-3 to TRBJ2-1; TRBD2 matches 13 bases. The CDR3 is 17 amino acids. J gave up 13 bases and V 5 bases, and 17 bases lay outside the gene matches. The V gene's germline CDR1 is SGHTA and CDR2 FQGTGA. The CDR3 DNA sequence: TGTGCCAGCAGCGCACAAACCGGGACTAGCGGGGTAGAGATTCAGTTCTTC. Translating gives CASSAQTGTSGVEIQFF.

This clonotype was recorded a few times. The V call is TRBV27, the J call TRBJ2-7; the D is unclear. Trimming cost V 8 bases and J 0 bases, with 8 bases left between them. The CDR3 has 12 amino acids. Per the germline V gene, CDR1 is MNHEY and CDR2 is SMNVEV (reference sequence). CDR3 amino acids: CASAQSSYEQYF. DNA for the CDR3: TGTGCCAGCGCCCAGAGCTCCTACGAGCAGTACTTC.

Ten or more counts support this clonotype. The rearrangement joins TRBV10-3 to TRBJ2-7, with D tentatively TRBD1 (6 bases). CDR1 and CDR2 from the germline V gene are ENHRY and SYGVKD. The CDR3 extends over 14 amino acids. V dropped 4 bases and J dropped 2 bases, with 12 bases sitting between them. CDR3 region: CAISVRTDTYEQYF. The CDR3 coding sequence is TGTGCCATCAGTGTCAGGACAGACACCTACGAGCAGTACTTC.

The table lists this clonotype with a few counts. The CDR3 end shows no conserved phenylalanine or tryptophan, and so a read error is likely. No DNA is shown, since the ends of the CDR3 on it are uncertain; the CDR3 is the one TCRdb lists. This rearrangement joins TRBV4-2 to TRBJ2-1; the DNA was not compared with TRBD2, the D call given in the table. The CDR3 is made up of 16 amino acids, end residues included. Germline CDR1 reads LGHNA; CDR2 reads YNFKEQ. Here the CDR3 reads CASSQVGSGRNNGQIC.

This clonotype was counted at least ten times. The CDR3 loop is CASSGSSGGKNEQFF. In nucleotides, the CDR3 is TGTGCCAGCAGTGGTTCTAGCGGGGGGAAAAATGAGCAGTTCTTC. The chain has TRBV6-1 and TRBJ2-1, with 11 bases lining up with TRBD2. CDR3 length: 15 residues. The germline gives CDR1 MNHNS, CDR2 SASEGT. Trimming removed 4 bases from V and 7 bases from J; junction bases left unmatched: 6.

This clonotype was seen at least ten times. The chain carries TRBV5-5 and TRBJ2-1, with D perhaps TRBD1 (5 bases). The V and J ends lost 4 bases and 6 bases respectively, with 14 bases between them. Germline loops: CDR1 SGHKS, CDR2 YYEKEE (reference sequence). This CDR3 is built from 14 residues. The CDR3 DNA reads TGTGCCAGCAGCCGGAGTGGGGCGTTCAATGAGCAGTTCTTC. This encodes CASSRSGAFNEQFF.

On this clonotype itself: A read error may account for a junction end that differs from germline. The CDR3, as DNA: TGTGCCAGCAGTCACCGGGACAGGGAAATTAACTATGACTACACCTTC. It translates to CASSHRDREINYDYTF. This chain links TRBV7-9 with TRBJ1-2; 9 bases align to TRBD1. The CDR3 contains 16 residues. Germline loops: CDR1 SEHNR, CDR2 FQNEAQ (reference sequence).

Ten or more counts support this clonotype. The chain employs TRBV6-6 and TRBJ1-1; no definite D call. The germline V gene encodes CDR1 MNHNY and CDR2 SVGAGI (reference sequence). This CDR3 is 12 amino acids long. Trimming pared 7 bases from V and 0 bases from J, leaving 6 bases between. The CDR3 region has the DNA TGTGCCAGCAACGTCATGAACACTGAAGCTTTCTTT. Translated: CASNVMNTEAFF.

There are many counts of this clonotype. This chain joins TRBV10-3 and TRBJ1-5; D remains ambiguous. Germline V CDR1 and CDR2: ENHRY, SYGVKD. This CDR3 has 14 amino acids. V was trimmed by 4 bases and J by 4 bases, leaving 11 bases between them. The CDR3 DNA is TGTGCCATCAGTGGTCGACCGGTAAATCAGCCCCAGCATTTT. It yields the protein CAISGRPVNQPQHF.

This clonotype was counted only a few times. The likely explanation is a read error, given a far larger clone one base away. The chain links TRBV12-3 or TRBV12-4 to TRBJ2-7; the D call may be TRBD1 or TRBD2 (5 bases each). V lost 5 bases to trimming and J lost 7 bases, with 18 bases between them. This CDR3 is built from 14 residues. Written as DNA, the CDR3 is TGTGCCAGCAGTCCTGGGACCCTGTACAATGAGCAGTACTTC. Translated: CASSPGTLYNEQYF.

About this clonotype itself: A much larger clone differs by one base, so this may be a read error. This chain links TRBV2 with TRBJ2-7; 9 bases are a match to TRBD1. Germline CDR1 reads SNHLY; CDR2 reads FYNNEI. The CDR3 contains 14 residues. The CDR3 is CASRDRGLSYKQYF. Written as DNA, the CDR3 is TGTGCCAGCAGGGACAGGGGACTCTCCTACAAGCAGTACTTC.